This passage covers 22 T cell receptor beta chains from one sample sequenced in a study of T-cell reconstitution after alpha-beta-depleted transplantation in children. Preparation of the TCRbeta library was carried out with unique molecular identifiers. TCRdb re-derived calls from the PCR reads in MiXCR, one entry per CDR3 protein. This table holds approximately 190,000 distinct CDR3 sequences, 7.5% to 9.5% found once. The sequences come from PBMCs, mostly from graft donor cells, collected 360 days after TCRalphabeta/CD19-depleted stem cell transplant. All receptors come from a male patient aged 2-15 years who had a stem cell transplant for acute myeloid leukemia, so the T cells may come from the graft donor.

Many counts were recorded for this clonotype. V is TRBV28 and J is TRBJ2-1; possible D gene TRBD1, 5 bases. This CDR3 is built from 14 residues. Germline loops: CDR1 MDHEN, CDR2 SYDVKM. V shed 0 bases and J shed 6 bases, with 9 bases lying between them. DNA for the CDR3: TGTGCCAGCAGTTTATGGGACACCGCCAATGAGCAGTTCTTC. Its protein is CASSLWDTANEQFF.

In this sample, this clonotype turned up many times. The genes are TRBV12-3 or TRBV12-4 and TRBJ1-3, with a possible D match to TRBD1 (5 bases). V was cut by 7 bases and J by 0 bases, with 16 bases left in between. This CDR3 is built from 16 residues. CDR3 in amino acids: CASTLGGGGSGNTIYF. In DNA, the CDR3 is TGTGCCAGCACCTTAGGTGGGGGGGGCTCTGGAAACACCATATATTTT.

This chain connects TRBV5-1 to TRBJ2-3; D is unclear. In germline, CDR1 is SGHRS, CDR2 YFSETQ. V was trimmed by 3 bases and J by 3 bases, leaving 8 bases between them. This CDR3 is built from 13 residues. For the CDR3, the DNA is TGCGCCAGCAGCTCACAGATAACAGATACGCAGTATTTT. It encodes CASSSQITDTQYF.

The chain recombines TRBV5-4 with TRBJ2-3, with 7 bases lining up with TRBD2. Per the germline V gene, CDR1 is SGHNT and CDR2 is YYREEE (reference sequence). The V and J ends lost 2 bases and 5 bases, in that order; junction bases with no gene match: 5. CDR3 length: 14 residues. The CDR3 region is CASSLFGLGDTQYF. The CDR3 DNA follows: TGTGCCAGCAGCTTATTCGGACTAGGAGATACGCAGTATTTT.

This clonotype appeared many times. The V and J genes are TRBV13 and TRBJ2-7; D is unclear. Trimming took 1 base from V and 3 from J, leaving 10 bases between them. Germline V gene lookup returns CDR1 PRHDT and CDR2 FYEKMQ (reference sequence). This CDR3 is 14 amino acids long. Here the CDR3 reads CASSLAGLRYEQYF. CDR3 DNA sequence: TGTGCCAGCAGCTTAGCCGGGTTGCGCTACGAGCAGTACTTC.

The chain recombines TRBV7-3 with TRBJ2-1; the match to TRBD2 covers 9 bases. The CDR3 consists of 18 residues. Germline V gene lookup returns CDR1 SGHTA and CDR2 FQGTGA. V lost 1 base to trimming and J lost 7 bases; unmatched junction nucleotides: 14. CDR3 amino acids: CASSLRGADSGGNNEQFF. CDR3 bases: TGTGCCAGCAGCTTAAGGGGCGCGGATAGCGGGGGTAATAATGAGCAGTTCTTC.

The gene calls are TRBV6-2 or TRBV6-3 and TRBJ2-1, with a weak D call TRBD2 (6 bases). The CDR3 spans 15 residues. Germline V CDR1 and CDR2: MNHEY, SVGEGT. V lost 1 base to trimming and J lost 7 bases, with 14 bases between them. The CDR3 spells CASSYFPGVLNEQFF. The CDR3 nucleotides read TGTGCCAGCAGTTACTTTCCGGGAGTACTGAATGAGCAGTTCTTC.

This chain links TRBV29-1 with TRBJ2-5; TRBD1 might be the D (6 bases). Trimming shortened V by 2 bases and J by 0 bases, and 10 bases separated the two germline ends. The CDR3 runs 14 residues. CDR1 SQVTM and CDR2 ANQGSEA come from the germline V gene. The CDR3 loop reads CSVETTGYQETQYF. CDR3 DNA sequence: TGCAGCGTTGAAACGACAGGTTACCAAGAGACCCAGTACTTC.

This chain's CDR3 is CASRGAGGHETQYF. The CDR3 coding sequence is TGTGCCAGCAGAGGAGCGGGGGGGCATGAGACCCAGTACTTC. The chain employs TRBV12-3 or TRBV12-4 and TRBJ2-5; TRBD2 matches 10 bases. V lost 6 bases, J lost 5 bases, and 6 bases stayed unmatched. The CDR3 has 14 residues.

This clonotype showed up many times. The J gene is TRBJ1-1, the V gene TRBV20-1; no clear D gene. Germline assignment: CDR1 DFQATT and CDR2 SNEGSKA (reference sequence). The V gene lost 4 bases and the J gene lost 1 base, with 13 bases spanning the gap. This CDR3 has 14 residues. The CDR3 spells CSATLAQPNTEAFF. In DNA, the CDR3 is TGCAGTGCTACCTTGGCACAGCCGAACACTGAAGCTTTCTTT.

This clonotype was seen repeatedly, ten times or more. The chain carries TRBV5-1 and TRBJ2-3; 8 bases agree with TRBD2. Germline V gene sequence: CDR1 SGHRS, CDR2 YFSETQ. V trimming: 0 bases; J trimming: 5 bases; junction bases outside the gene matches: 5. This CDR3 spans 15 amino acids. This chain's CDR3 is CASSLALAEGDTQYF. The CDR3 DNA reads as TGCGCCAGCAGCTTGGCACTAGCGGAGGGAGATACGCAGTATTTT. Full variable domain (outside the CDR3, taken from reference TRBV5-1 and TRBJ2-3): KAGVTQTPRYLIKTRGQQVTLSCSPISGHRSVSWYQQTPGQGLQFLFEYFSETQRNKGNFPGRFSGRQFSNSRSEMNVSTLELGDSALYLCASSLALAEGDTQYFGPGTRLTVL.

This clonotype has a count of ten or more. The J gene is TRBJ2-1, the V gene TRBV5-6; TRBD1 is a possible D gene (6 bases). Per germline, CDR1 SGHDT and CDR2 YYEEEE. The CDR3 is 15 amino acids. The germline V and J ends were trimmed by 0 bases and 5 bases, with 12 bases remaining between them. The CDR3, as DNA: TGTGCCAGCAGCTTGGCACAGGGTAATGACAATGAGCAGTTCTTC. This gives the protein CASSLAQGNDNEQFF.

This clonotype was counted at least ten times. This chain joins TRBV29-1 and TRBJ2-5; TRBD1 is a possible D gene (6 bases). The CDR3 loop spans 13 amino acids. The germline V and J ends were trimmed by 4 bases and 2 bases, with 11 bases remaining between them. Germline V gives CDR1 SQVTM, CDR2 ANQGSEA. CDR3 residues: CSVGGHPQETQYF. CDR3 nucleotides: TGCAGCGTTGGGGGACACCCGCAAGAGACCCAGTACTTC. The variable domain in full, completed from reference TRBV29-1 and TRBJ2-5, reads SAVISQKPSRDICQRGTSLTIQCQVDSQVTMMFWYRQQPGQSLTLIATANQGSEATYESGFVIDKFPISRPNLTFSTLTVSNMSPEDSSIYLCSVGGHPQETQYFGPGTRLLVL.

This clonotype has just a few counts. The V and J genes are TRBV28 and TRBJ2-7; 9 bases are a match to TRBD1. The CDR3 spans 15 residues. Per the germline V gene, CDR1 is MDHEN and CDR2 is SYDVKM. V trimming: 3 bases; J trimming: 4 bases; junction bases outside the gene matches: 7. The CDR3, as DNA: TGTGCCAGCAGTTTGGAACAGGGGGCGTTTTACGAGCAGTACTTC. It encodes CASSLEQGAFYEQYF.

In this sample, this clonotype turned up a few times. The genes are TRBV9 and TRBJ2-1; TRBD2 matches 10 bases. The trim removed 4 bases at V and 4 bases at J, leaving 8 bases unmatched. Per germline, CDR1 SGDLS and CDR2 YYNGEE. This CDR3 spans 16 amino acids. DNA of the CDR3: TGTGCCAGCAGCCCCCCCGCTAGCGGGGGTTACAATGAGCAGTTCTTC. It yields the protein CASSPPASGGYNEQFF. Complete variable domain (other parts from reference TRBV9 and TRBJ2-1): DSGVTQTPKHLITATGQRVTLRCSPRSGDLSVYWYQQSLDQGLQFLIQYYNGEERAKGNILERFSAQQFPDLHSELNLSSLELGDSALYFCASSPPASGGYNEQFFGPGTRLTVL.

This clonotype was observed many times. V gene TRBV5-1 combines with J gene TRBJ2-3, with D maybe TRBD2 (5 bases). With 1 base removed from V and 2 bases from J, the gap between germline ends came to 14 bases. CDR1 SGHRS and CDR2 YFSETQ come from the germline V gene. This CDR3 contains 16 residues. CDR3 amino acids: CASSLRLTGPTDTQYF. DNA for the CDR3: TGCGCCAGCAGCTTGAGACTAACCGGTCCCACAGATACGCAGTATTTT.

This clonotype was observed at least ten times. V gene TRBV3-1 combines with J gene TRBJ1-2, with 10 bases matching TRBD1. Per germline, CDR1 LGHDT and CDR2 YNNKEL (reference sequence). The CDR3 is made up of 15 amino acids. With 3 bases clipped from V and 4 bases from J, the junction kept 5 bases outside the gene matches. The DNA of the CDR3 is TGTGCCAGCAGCCAGCCCGGGACAGGGGTCTATGGCTACACCTTC. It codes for CASSQPGTGVYGYTF.

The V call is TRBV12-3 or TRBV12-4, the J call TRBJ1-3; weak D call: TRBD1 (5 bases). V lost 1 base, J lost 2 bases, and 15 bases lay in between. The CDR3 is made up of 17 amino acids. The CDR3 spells CASSLEGSWRTGNTIYF. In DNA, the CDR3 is TGTGCCAGCAGTTTAGAGGGGAGTTGGAGGACTGGAAACACCATATATTTT.

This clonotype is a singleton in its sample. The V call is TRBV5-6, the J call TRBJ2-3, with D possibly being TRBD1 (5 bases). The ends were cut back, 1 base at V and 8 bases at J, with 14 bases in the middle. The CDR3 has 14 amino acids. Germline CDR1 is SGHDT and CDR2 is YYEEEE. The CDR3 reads CASSLRGTLGTQYF. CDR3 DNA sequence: TGTGCCAGCAGCTTGAGGGGCACCTTGGGTACGCAGTATTTT.

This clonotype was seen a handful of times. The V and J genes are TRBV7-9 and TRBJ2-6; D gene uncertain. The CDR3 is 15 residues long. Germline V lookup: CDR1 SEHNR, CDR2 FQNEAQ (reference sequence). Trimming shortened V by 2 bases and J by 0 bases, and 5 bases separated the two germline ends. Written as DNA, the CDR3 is TGTGCCAGCAGCTTAAAGAGCTCTGGGGCCAACGTCCTGACTTTC. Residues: CASSLKSSGANVLTF.

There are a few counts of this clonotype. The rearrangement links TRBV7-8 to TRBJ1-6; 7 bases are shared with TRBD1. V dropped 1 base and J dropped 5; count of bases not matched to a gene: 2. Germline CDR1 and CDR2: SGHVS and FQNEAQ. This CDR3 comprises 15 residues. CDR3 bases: TGTGCCAGCAGCTTAGTAGGGACAGATAATTCACCCCTCCACTTT. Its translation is CASSLVGTDNSPLHF.

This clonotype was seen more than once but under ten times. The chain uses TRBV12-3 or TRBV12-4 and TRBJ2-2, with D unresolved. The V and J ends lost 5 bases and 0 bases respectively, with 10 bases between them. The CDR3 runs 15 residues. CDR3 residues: CASSTHGSNTGELFF. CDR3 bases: TGTGCCAGCAGTACCCATGGTTCGAACACCGGGGAGCTGTTTTTT.